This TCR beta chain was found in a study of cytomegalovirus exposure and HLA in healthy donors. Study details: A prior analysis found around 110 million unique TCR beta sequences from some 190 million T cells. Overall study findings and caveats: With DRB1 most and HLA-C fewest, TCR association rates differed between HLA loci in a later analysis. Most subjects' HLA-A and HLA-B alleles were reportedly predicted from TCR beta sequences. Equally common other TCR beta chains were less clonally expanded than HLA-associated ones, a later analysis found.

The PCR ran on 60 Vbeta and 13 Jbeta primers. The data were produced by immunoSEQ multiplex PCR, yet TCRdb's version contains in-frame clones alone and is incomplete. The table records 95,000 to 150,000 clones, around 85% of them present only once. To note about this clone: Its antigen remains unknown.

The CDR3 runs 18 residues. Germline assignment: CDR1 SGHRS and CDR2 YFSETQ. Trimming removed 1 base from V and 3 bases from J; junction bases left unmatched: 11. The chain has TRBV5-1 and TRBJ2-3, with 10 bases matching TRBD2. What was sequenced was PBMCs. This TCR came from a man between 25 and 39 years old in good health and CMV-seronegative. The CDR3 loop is CASSLLGIAGGKTDTQYF. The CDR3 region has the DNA TGCGCCAGCAGCTTGCTGGGCATAGCGGGGGGAAAAACAGATACGCAGTATTTT. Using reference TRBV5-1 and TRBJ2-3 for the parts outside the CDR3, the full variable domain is KAGVTQTPRYLIKTRGQQVTLSCSPISGHRSVSWYQQTPGQGLQFLFEYFSETQRNKGNFPGRFSGRQFSNSRSEMNVSTLELGDSALYLCASSLLGIAGGKTDTQYFGPGTRLTVL.